What follows are 17 T cell receptor beta chains derived from one specimen sequenced in a study of vaccination and CD4 T cells after COVID-19. No antigens are known for them. The treatment was: roughly 10-day PBMC culture with coronavirus spike peptide pools or control peptides (ViraFEST assay). With the Oncomine TCR Beta short-read assay, DNA from cultured CD4+ T cells was sequenced. TCRdb ran MiXCR on the PCR reads and lists one entry per CDR3 protein. The profile shows roughly 13,000 distinct CDR3 sequences, roughly three fifths of them singletons. Material: CD4+ T cells from blood, cultured in vitro. All receptors come from a human donor who had recovered from COVID-19.

The genes are TRBV7-9 and TRBJ1-6, with unresolved D. In germline, CDR1 is SEHNR, CDR2 FQNEAQ (reference sequence). The length of the CDR3 is 13 residues. CDR3 sequence: CAGSSSYNSPLHF. CDR3 sequence (DNA): TGTGCGGGCAGTTCCTCCTATAATTCACCCCTCCACTTT.

The chain joins TRBV6-2 or TRBV6-3 to TRBJ2-3, with D uncertain. Germline-derived CDR1 and CDR2 are MNHEY and SVGEGT. The CDR3 extends over 15 amino acids. V was pared by 0 bases and J by 2 bases, with 9 bases between. The CDR3 is CASSYSGAVTDTQYF. The CDR3 DNA follows: TGTGCCAGCAGTTACTCAGGTGCAGTCACAGATACGCAGTATTTT.

The gene calls are TRBV5-1 and TRBJ2-1, with D possibly being TRBD2 (5 bases). The length of the CDR3 is 14 residues. Germline lookup yields CDR1 SGHRS and CDR2 YFSETQ. With 1 base removed from V and 9 bases from J, the gap between germline ends came to 14 bases. Here the CDR3 reads CASSLNLASREQFF. CDR3 bases: TGCGCCAGCAGCTTGAATTTAGCGAGTCGTGAGCAGTTCTTC.

Here the CDR3 reads CASSLDLRAKNIQYF. The CDR3 region has the DNA TGTGCCAGCAGCCTGGATTTGAGGGCCAAAAACATTCAGTACTTC. The chain combines TRBV12-3 or TRBV12-4 with TRBJ2-4, with unresolved D. The CDR3 extends over 15 amino acids. V was clipped by 6 bases and J by 1 base, with 13 bases between them.

The chain couples TRBV20-1 to TRBJ1-5; D might be TRBD1 (6 bases). CDR3 length: 13 amino acids. Germline CDR1 is DFQATT and CDR2 is SNEGSKA (reference sequence). The V gene lost 6 bases and the J gene lost 5 bases, with 14 bases spanning the gap. Here the CDR3 DNA reads TGCAGTGCCTACGACAGGAGAGATCAGCCCCAGCATTTT. Translated: CSAYDRRDQPQHF.

V is TRBV7-8 and J is TRBJ2-3; D gene ambiguous. The germline gives CDR1 SGHVS, CDR2 FQNEAQ. The germline V and J ends were trimmed by 4 bases and 1 base, with 6 bases remaining between them. CDR3 size: 13 residues. CDR3 loop: CASSSDRTDTQYF. The DNA for the CDR3 is TGTGCCAGCAGCTCGGACCGCACAGATACGCAGTATTTT.

The J gene is TRBJ1-5, the V gene TRBV12-3 or TRBV12-4; possibly TRBD1 for D (5 bases). The length of the CDR3 is 13 residues. Trimming removed 8 bases from V and 5 bases from J, with 13 bases in between. The chain's CDR3 is CASQLREDQPQHF. In DNA, the CDR3 is TGTGCCAGCCAGCTCAGGGAGGATCAGCCCCAGCATTTT.

J is TRBJ2-2 and V is TRBV5-8; no reliable D call. V lost 3 bases and J lost 6, with 9 bases in between. The CDR3 sequence is 13 residues long. Germline V gene lookup returns CDR1 SGHTS and CDR2 YDEGEE. For the CDR3, the DNA is TGTGCCAGCAGCTCCGGCTCTTCCGGGGAGCTGTTTTTT. It is translated as CASSSGSSGELFF.

There are a few counts of this clonotype. The CDR3 loop reads CASSICVYQPQHF. CDR3 sequence (DNA): TGTGCCAGCAGCATTTGCGTGTACCAGCCCCAGCATTTT. The genes are TRBV21-1 and TRBJ1-5. TRBV21-1 has pseudogene status. The CDR3 runs to 13 residues.

This clonotype was counted between two and nine times. V is TRBV10-3 and J is TRBJ1-1; 8 nucleotides match TRBD1. CDR3 length: 15 amino acids. Trimming removed 4 bases from V and 5 bases from J; junction bases left unmatched: 9. Germline assignment: CDR1 ENHRY and CDR2 SYGVKD. The CDR3, as DNA: TGTGCCATCAGTGGATTGGCAGGGGGCTCGACTGAAGCTTTCTTT. Protein: CAISGLAGGSTEAFF.

Comments on this clonotype: The conserved phenylalanine or tryptophan is not found at the CDR3 terminus, so this likely reflects a read error. The rearrangement joins TRBV20-1 to TRBJ1-2, with D maybe TRBD1 (5 bases). The CDR3 runs 14 residues. Per the germline V gene, CDR1 is DFQATT and CDR2 is SNEGSKA (reference sequence). With 2 bases removed from V and 1 base from J, the gap between germline ends came to 11 bases. In DNA form, the CDR3 reads TGCAGTGCTAGAATTGGGACGGTTAACTATGGCTACACCTTA. Its translation: CSARIGTVNYGYTL.

J is TRBJ2-1 and V is TRBV7-6, with 7 bases lining up with TRBD2. CDR1 SGHVS and CDR2 FNYEAQ come from the germline V gene. The V and J ends lost 1 base and 3 bases, in that order; junction bases with no gene match: 6. This CDR3 contains 16 residues. The CDR3 here is CASSLGAGVNYNEQFF. The CDR3 coding sequence is TGTGCCAGCAGCTTAGGGGCGGGGGTAAACTACAATGAGCAGTTCTTC. Full variable domain (rest looked up from reference TRBV7-6 and TRBJ2-1): GAGVSQSPRYKVTKRGQDVALRCDPISGHVSLYWYRQALGQGPEFLTYFNYEAQQDKSGLPNDRFSAERPEGSISTLTIQRTEQRDSAMYRCASSLGAGVNYNEQFFGPGTRLTVL.

This chain joins TRBV7-9 and TRBJ1-1, with D unresolved. Trimming shortened V by 3 bases and J by 2 bases, and 4 bases separated the two germline ends. Germline V gene sequence: CDR1 SEHNR, CDR2 FQNEAQ (reference sequence). CDR3 length: 12 residues. Here the CDR3 reads CASSFGNTEAFF. CDR3 nucleotides: TGTGCCAGCAGCTTTGGTAACACTGAAGCTTTCTTT.

This clonotype has a handful of counts. The chain recombines TRBV7-9 with TRBJ1-5, with 7 bases aligning to TRBD1. The germline V gene has CDR1 SEHNR and CDR2 FQNEAQ (reference sequence). V shed 6 bases, J shed 1 base, and the junction held 15 bases outside the gene matches. The CDR3 has 18 residues. DNA for the CDR3: TGTGCCAGCAGAAAGGGGGCCCACCTTTCCATGAGCAATCAGCCCCAGCATTTT. It codes for CASRKGAHLSMSNQPQHF.

This clonotype was found a few times. The chain carries TRBV28 and TRBJ1-5, with D perhaps TRBD1 (5 bases). Germline CDR1 is MDHEN and CDR2 is SYDVKM. Trimming took 6 bases from V and 7 from J, leaving 22 bases between them. CDR3 length: 16 residues. The CDR3 here is CASRQSGRGARQPQHF. The DNA of the CDR3 is TGTGCCAGCAGGCAGAGTGGGAGGGGCGCACGCCAGCCCCAGCATTTT. Drawing the rest from reference TRBV28 and TRBJ1-5, the complete variable domain is DVKVTQSSRYLVKRTGEKVFLECVQDMDHENMFWYRQDPGLGLRLIYFSYDVKMKEKGDIPEGYSVSREKKERFSLILESASTNQTSMYLCASRQSGRGARQPQHFGDGTRLSIL.

J is TRBJ2-5 and V is TRBV20-1; TRBD2 matches at 8 bases. The V and J ends lost 5 bases and 5 bases, in that order; junction bases with no gene match: 13. The CDR3 has 15 residues. From germline, CDR1 is DFQATT and CDR2 SNEGSKA (reference sequence). DNA for the CDR3: TGCAGTGCTGGGGAGCGGGGGACCGGGGGGGAGACCCAGTACTTC. It translates to CSAGERGTGGETQYF.

The V and J genes are TRBV12-3 or TRBV12-4 and TRBJ1-5; TRBD1 might be the D (5 bases). V gave up 7 bases and J gave up 4 bases, with 11 bases separating them. CDR3 length: 13 residues. CDR3 amino acids: CASKGRANQPQHF. CDR3 DNA: TGTGCCAGCAAGGGCAGGGCTAATCAGCCCCAGCATTTT.